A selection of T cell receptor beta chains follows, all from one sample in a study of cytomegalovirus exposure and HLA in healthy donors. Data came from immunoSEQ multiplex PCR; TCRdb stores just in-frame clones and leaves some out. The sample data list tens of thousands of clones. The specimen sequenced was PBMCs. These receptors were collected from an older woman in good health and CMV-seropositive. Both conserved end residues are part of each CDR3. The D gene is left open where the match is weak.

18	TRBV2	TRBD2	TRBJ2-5	CASSSRRVRGAGGETQYF	TGTGCCAGCAGTTCCCGGAGGGTACGAGGGGCGGGAGGAGAGACCCAGTACTTC
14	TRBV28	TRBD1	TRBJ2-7	CASSLPRQGNEQYF	TGTGCCAGCAGTCTACCGCGACAGGGGAACGAGCAGTACTTC
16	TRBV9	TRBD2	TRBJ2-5	CASSARASGGLETQYF	TGTGCCAGCAGCGCGAGGGCTAGCGGGGGGCTGGAGACCCAGTACTTC
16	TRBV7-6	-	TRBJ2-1	CASSLVAAFGGHEQFF	TGTGCCAGCAGCTTAGTGGCTGCCTTCGGGGGACATGAGCAGTTCTTC
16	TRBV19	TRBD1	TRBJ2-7	CASSARPGQDSYEQYF	TGTGCCAGTAGTGCGCGCCCGGGACAGGATTCCTACGAGCAGTACTTC
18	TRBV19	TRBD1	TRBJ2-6	CASSIEGTVSSGANVLTF	TGTGCCAGTAGTATAGAAGGGACAGTGAGCTCTGGGGCCAACGTCCTGACTTTC
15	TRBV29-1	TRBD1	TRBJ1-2	CSVDLGTGGKHGYTF	TGCAGCGTTGACCTCGGGACAGGGGGCAAACATGGCTACACCTTC
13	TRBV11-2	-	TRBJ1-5	CASSLGVAQPQHF	TGTGCCAGCAGCTTAGGTGTGGCACAGCCCCAGCATTTT
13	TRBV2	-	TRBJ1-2	CASRPGTAYGYTF	TGTGCCAGCAGACCAGGGACTGCCTATGGCTACACCTTC
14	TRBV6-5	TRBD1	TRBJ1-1	CASSTGQGATINFF	TGTGCCAGCAGTACGGGACAGGGGGCGACGATAAATTTCTTT
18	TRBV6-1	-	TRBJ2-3	CASSERGTDSSSTDTQYF	TGTGCCAGCAGTGAAAGGGGAACGGACAGCTCTAGCACAGATACGCAGTATTTT
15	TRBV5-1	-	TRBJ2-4	CASSHENVAKNIQYF	TGCGCCAGCAGCCATGAGAACGTAGCCAAAAACATTCAGTACTTC
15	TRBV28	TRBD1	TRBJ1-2	CASSSAGTGWDGYTF	TGTGCCAGCAGTAGTGCCGGGACAGGATGGGATGGCTACACCTTC
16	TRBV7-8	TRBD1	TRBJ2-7	CASSLALGQGAHEQYF	TGTGCCAGCAGCTTAGCCCTAGGACAGGGGGCCCACGAGCAGTACTTC
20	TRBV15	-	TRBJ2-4	CATSRETLATVGLAKNIQYF	TGTGCCACCAGCAGAGAAACGCTAGCGACAGTTGGACTAGCCAAAAACATTCAGTACTTC
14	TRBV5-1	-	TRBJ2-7	CASSLATVAYEQYF	TGCGCCAGCAGCTTGGCTACGGTCGCCTACGAGCAGTACTTC
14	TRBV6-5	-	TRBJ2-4	CASSYSLGQNIQYF	TGTGCCAGCAGTTACTCGCTAGGTCAAAACATTCAGTACTTC
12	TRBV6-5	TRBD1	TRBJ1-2	CASSFDRAGYTF	TGTGCCAGCAGTTTCGACAGGGCTGGCTACACCTTC
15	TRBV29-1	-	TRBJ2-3	CSVLGGTERTDTQYF	TGCAGCGTTTTAGGCGGGACAGAGCGCACAGATACGCAGTATTTT
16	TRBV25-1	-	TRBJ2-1	CASSELDPGADNEQFF	TGTGCCAGCAGTGAGCTGGATCCAGGGGCCGACAATGAGCAGTTCTTC
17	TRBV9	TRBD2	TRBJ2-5	CASSVDGAGDNQETQYF	TGTGCCAGCAGCGTAGATGGAGCGGGGGATAATCAAGAGACCCAGTACTTC
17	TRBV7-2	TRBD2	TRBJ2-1	CASSLVGTSGGAVEQFF	TGTGCCAGCAGCTTAGTGGGTACTAGCGGGGGGGCGGTTGAGCAGTTCTTC
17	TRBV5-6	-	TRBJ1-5	CASSWFSGPDSNQPQHF	TGTGCCAGCAGCTGGTTTTCAGGGCCCGATAGCAATCAGCCCCAGCATTTT
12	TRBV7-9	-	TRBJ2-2	CASRPQAGELFF	TGTGCCAGCAGGCCCCAGGCCGGGGAGCTGTTTTTT
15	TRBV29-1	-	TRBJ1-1	CSVEGLDRLYTEAFF	TGCAGCGTTGAAGGATTGGACCGACTATACACTGAAGCTTTCTTT
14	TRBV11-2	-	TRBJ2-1	CASSQAGTLNEQFF	TGTGCCAGCAGCCAAGCCGGGACACTTAATGAGCAGTTCTTC
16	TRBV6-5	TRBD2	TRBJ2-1	CASSYSGGGAYNEQFF	TGTGCCAGCAGTTACTCCGGCGGGGGGGCCTACAATGAGCAGTTCTTC
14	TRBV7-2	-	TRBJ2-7	CASSSGGLGAGQYF	TGTGCCAGCAGCTCCGGGGGGCTTGGGGCCGGGCAGTACTTC
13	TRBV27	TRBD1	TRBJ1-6	CASQTQQGRPLHF	TGTGCCAGCCAAACCCAACAGGGGAGACCCCTCCACTTT
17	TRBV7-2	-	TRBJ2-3	CASSLFGPGTSTDTQYF	TGTGCCAGCAGCTTATTCGGGCCGGGGACTAGCACAGATACGCAGTATTTT
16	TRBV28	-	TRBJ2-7	CASSNPSAPLSYEQYF	TGTGCCAGCAGTAACCCCTCAGCGCCTCTCTCCTACGAGCAGTACTTC
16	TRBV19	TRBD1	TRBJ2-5	CASSISGDRWRETQYF	TGTGCCAGTAGTATATCAGGGGACAGGTGGAGGGAGACCCAGTACTTC
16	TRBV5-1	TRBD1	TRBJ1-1	CASSPEAGGRNTEAFF	TGCGCCAGCAGCCCGGAGGCAGGGGGTAGGAACACTGAAGCTTTCTTT
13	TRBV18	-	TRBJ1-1	CASSQGENTEAFF	TGTGCCAGCTCACAGGGGGAGAACACTGAAGCTTTCTTT
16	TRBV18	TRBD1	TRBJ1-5	CASSPLRQGYRQPQHF	TGTGCCAGCTCACCATTACGACAGGGATACCGTCAGCCCCAGCATTTT
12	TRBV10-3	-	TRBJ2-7	CAISESTGEQYF	TGTGCCATCAGTGAGTCGACGGGGGAGCAGTACTTC
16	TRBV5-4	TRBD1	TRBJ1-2	CASSFPGTGTYEGYTF	TGTGCCAGCAGCTTCCCCGGGACAGGGACGTATGAGGGCTACACCTTC
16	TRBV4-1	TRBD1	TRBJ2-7	CASSQDPHRGAYEQYF	TGCGCCAGCAGCCAAGATCCCCACAGGGGAGCCTACGAGCAGTACTTC
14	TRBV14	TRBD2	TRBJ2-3	CASRRLASTDTQYF	TGTGCCAGCAGGCGACTAGCAAGCACAGATACGCAGTATTTT
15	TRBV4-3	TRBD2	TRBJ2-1	CASSLSGGHDNEQFF	TGCGCCAGCAGCTTGAGCGGGGGGCATGACAATGAGCAGTTCTTC
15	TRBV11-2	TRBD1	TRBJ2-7	CASSLGGGATYEQYF	TGTGCCAGCAGCTTAGGAGGGGGCGCAACCTACGAGCAGTACTTC
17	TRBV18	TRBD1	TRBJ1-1	CASSLGTGVFANTEAFF	TGTGCCAGCTCACTTGGGACAGGGGTTTTTGCGAACACTGAAGCTTTCTTT
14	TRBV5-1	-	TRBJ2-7	CASSLDSGNYEQYF	TGCGCCAGCAGCTTGGACAGCGGAAACTACGAGCAGTACTTC
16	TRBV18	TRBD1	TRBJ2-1	CASSPGTGGVYNEQFF	TGTGCCAGCTCACCAGGGACAGGGGGAGTCTACAATGAGCAGTTCTTC
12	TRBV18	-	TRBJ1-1	CASSLLTGAGFF	TGTGCCAGCTCTCTTTTAACTGGGGCTGGCTTCTTT
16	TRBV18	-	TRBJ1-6	CASSPGDNGYNSPLHF	TGTGCCAGCTCACCCGGGGACAATGGGTATAATTCACCCCTCCACTTT